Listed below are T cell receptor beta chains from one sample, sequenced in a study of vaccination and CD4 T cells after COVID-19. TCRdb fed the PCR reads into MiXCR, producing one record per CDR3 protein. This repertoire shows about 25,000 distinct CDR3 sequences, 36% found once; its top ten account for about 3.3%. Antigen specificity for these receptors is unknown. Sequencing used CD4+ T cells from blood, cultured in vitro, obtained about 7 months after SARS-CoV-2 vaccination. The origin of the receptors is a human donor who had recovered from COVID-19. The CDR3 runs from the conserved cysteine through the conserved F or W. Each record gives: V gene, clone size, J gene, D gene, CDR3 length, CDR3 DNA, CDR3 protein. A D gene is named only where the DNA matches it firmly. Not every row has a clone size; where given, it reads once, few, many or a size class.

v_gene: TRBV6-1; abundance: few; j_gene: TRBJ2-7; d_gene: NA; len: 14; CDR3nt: TGTGCCAGCAGTGAGACAGGTCCTACCTACGAGCAGTACTTC; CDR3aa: CASSETGPTYEQYF
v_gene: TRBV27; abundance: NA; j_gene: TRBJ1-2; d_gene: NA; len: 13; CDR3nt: TGTGCCAGCAGTTTATTGGGGGGTAGGGGCTACACCTTC; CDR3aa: CASSLLGGRGYTF
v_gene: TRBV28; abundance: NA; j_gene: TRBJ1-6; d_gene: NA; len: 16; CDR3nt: TGTGCCAGCAGTTTGGGCCCACAGGAGCGGGCTTCACCCCTCCACTTT; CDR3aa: CASSLGPQERASPLHF
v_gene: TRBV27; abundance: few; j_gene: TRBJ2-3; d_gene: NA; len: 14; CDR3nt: TGTGCCAGCAAAAGGGGTCGAGACACAGATACGCAGTATTTT; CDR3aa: CASKRGRDTDTQYF
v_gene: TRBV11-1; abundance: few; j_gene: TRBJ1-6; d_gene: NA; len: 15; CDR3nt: TGTGCCAGCAGCGACCTTGGGAAAACGGGTTCACCCCTCCACTTT; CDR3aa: CASSDLGKTGSPLHF
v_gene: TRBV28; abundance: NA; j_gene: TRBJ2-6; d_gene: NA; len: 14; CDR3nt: TGTGCCAGCACCGGTACCGCTGGGGCCAACGTCCTGACTTTC; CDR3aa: CASTGTAGANVLTF
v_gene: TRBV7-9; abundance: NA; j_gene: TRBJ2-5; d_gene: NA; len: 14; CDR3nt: TGTGCCAGCAGTGGTATGACGACGGACCAGACTGGGAACTTC; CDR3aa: CASSGMTTDQTGNF
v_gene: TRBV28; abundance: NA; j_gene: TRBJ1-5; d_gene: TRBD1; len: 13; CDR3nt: TGTGCCAGCAGCCGGACAGGGGTTCAGCCCCAGCATTTT; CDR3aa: CASSRTGVQPQHF
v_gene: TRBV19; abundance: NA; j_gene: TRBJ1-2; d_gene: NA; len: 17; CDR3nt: TGTGCCAGTAGTAGAAACACCGGGACTGCCCTGAACTATGGCTACACCTTC; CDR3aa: CASSRNTGTALNYGYTF
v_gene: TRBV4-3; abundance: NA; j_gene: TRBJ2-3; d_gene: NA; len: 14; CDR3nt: TGCGCCAGCAGCCAAGATTTGAGCACAGATACGCAGTATTTT; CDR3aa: CASSQDLSTDTQYF
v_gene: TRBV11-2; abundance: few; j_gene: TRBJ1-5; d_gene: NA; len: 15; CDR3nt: TGTGCCAGCAGCCCTATAGCTGGAGCAAGTCAGCCCCAGCATTTT; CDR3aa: CASSPIAGASQPQHF
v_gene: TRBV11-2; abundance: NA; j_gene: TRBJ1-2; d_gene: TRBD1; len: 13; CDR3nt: TGTGCCAGCAGCACCGGGACAGGGTTTGGCTACACCTTC; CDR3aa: CASSTGTGFGYTF
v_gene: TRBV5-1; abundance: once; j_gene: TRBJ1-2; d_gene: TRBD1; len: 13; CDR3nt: TGCGCCAGCAGCTTGGACAGGGGCCATGGCTACACCTTC; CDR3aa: CASSLDRGHGYTF
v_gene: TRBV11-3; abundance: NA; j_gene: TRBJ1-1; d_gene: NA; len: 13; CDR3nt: TGTGCCAGCAGCTTAGGGGCAGGGTTTGAAGCTTTCTTT; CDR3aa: CASSLGAGFEAFF
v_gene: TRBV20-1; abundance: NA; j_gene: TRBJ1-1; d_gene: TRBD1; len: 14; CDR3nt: TGCAGTGCCATGAGGACAGGACCGAACACTGAAGCTTTCTTT; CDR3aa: CSAMRTGPNTEAFF
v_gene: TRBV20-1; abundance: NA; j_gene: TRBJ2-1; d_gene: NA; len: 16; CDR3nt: TGCAGTGCTAGAGATCTCACCCGACGGGTTGGCAATGAGCAGTTCTTC; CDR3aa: CSARDLTRRVGNEQFF
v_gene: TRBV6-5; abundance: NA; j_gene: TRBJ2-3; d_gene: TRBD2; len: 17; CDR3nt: TGTGCCAGCAGTTACTCGATTAGCGGGCCAACCACAGATACGCAGTATTTT; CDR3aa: CASSYSISGPTTDTQYF
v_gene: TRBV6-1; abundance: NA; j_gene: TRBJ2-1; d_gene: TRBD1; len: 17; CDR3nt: TGTGCCAGCAGGGACAGGGTCAATCCCCAACTAAACAATGAGCAGTTCTTC; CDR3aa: CASRDRVNPQLNNEQFF
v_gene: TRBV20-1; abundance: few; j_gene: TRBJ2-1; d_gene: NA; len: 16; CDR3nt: TGCAGTGCTAGAGATCCAGGGAGAAGCTCCTACAATGAGCAGTTCTTC; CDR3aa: CSARDPGRSSYNEQFF
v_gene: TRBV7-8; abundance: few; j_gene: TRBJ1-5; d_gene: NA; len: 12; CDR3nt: TGTGCCAGCAGCTTAGTGTCTCAGCCCCAGCATTTT; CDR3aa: CASSLVSQPQHF
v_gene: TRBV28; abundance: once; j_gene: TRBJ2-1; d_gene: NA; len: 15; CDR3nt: TGTGCCAGCAGTTTCAAGATTACGTTAGCCAATGAGCAGTTCTTC; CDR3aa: CASSFKITLANEQFF
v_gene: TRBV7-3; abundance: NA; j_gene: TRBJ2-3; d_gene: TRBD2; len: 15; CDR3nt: TGTGCCAGCAGCTTAGGGACTAGATTGGCAGATACGCAGTATTTT; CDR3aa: CASSLGTRLADTQYF
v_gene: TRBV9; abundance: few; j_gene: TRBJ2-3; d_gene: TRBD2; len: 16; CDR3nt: TGTGCCAGCACACTAGCGGCCTCCACAAGCACAGATACGCAGTATTTT; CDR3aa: CASTLAASTSTDTQYF
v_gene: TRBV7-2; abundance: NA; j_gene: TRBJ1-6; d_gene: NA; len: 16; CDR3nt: TGTGCCAGCAGCCACACCCGTGGAGGGGCTAGTTCACCCCTCCACTTT; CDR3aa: CASSHTRGGASSPLHF
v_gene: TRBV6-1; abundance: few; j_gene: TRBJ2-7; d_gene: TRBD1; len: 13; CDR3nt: TGTGCCAGCTGGGGACAGGGGGCTATCGAGCAGTACTTC; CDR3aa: CASWGQGAIEQYF
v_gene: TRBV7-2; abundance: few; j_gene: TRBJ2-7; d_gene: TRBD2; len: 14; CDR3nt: TGTGCCAGCAGCCTACTAGCGGGAGGTGGCGAGCAGTACTTC; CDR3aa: CASSLLAGGGEQYF
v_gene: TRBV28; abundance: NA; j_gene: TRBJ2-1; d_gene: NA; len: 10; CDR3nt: TGTGCCAGCAGTCCCAGTGAGCAGTTCTTC; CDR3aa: CASSPSEQFF